This T cell receptor beta chain stems from a study of blood T cell repertoires in COVID-19. Study-level background: Acute and convalescent COVID-19 samples came from the United States, Italy and Spain. From T cells, B-cell-depleted T cells, or PBMCs came the material, which was cDNA or gDNA.

CDR3 length equals 15 residues. V was clipped by 5 bases and J by 2 bases; unmatched bases: 8. Germline loops: CDR1 SGHTA, CDR2 FQGNSA. Per the authors' pipeline: Quantification of nucleated cells was approximated via reference gene primer amplification. Libraries were prepared by immunoSEQ multiplex PCR; TCRdb keeps only in-frame clonotypes and omits some of them. That table is the source of V, J and clone size, and D and trimming were worked out from the DNA. The sample holds around 85,000 clones, 87% seen once. The receptor's source is a man aged 55-75 years with acute or convalescent COVID-19. The chain uses TRBV7-2 and TRBJ2-7; 8 nucleotides line up with TRBD1. The sample consisted of peripheral blood. CDR3 amino acids: CASSQTQGAAYEQYF. The CDR3 nucleotides read TGTGCCAGCAGCCAAACCCAGGGGGCGGCCTACGAGCAGTACTTC.